The clone carrying this T cell receptor beta chain was counted once. This entry belongs to a study of technical replicates of blood from a few donors. The germline V gene has CDR1 SQVTM and CDR2 ANQGSEA. V lost 4 bases and J lost 9; bases outside the gene matches: 7. CDR3 length: 14 residues. This table comes from immunoSEQ multiplex PCR, and its TCRdb copy is limited to in-frame clones, with some not included. The sample shows tens of thousands of clones, roughly 98% of them seen only once. Specimen: T cells isolated from PBMCs. This receptor was obtained from a human donor in good health. The chain joins TRBV29-1 to TRBJ2-1; TRBD1 matches 12 bases. The CDR3 region is CSVVRDRGQGEQFF. CDR3 DNA sequence: TGCAGCGTTGTAAGGGACAGGGGGCAGGGTGAGCAGTTCTTC.